The present TCR beta chain was sequenced within a study of neoadjuvant anti-PD-1 for oral cavity cancer. V trimming: 2 bases; J trimming: 5 bases; junction bases outside the gene matches: 13. Germline-derived CDR1 and CDR2 are SGHAT and FQNNGV. CDR3 size: 17 residues. TCRdb's table, derived via immunoSEQ multiplex PCR, lists solely in-frame clones and lacks some. This sample carries 17,000 or so clones, roughly 72% of them seen once, and the ten largest clones take over 2.5%. This chain uses TRBV11-2 with TRBJ2-7; 9 positions agree with TRBD2. The sequenced sample was PBMCs, obtained before nivolumab (anti-PD-1) treatment. The sequence came from a person between 40 and 80 years old with oral cavity squamous cell carcinoma. The CDR3 reads CASSLTPLAGEGNEQYF. The CDR3 nucleotides are TGTGCCAGCAGCTTAACCCCACTAGCGGGCGAAGGCAACGAGCAGTACTTC. Filled out from reference TRBV11-2 and TRBJ2-7, the complete variable domain reads EAGVAQSPRYKIIEKRQSVAFWCNPISGHATLYWYQQILGQGPKLLIQFQNNGVVDDSQLPKDRFSAERLKGVDSTLKIQPAKLEDSAVYLCASSLTPLAGEGNEQYFGPGTRLTVT.